Each of the 16 T cell receptor beta chains below was sequenced from the same sample in a study of cytomegalovirus exposure and HLA in healthy donors (TCRdb year 2017). Library preparation used the immunoSEQ multiplex PCR assay. TCRdb mirrors the immuneACCESS table, restricted to in-frame sequences. Some clones are absent from its copies; in checked studies, under half trace to an unresolved V gene, and the reason for the others is unknown. In all, the sample holds about 150,000 clones, and approximately 86% of those were seen once. The ten largest clones capture approximately 20% of the sample. Sequencing was done on a sample of PBMCs. These receptors were obtained from a man aged 18 to 29 in good health and CMV-seropositive.

The rearrangement links TRBV6-6 to TRBJ2-7, with 8 bases identical to TRBD1. The J segment lost 6 bases and the V segment lost 6 bases, leaving 4 bases of the junction unmatched. Germline CDR1 reads MNHNY; CDR2 reads SVGAGI (reference sequence). The CDR3 extends over 12 amino acids. The chain's CDR3 is CASSSTGAEQYF. CDR3 nucleotide sequence: TGTGCCAGCAGCTCGACAGGGGCCGAGCAGTACTTC.

J is TRBJ2-7 and V is TRBV7-3, with a weak D call TRBD2 (5 bases). The CDR3 runs 14 residues. Trimming cost V 6 bases and J 0 bases, with 12 bases left between them. Germline CDR1 and CDR2: SGHTA and FQGTGA. CDR3 region: CASRSTRNSYEQYF. CDR3 DNA: TGTGCCAGCAGGTCCACTAGGAACTCCTACGAGCAGTACTTC.

The V call is TRBV28, the J call TRBJ2-7; D perhaps matches TRBD2 (6 bases). This CDR3 region has 16 residues. V lost 5 bases and J 0 bases, leaving 17 bases between the germline ends. Germline CDR1 and CDR2: MDHEN and SYDVKM. The CDR3 sequence: CASSPPPRGSSYEQYF. CDR3 in DNA: TGTGCCAGCAGTCCCCCCCCGCGGGGTAGCTCCTACGAGCAGTACTTC. The variable domain in full, completed from reference TRBV28 and TRBJ2-7, reads DVKVTQSSRYLVKRTGEKVFLECVQDMDHENMFWYRQDPGLGLRLIYFSYDVKMKEKGDIPEGYSVSREKKERFSLILESASTNQTSMYLCASSPPPRGSSYEQYFGPGTRLTVT.

The V and J genes are TRBV9 and TRBJ2-1; 11 nucleotides align to TRBD2. J lost 1 base, V lost 0 bases, and 6 bases had no gene match. Germline V gives CDR1 SGDLS, CDR2 YYNGEE. The CDR3 length is 18 residues. CDR3 coding DNA: TGTGCCAGCAGCGTAGTCCCTAGCGGGAGGTCGTCCTACAATGAGCAGTTCTTC. It yields the protein CASSVVPSGRSSYNEQFF. The whole variable domain, filled in from reference TRBV9 and TRBJ2-1, reads DSGVTQTPKHLITATGQRVTLRCSPRSGDLSVYWYQQSLDQGLQFLIQYYNGEERAKGNILERFSAQQFPDLHSELNLSSLELGDSALYFCASSVVPSGRSSYNEQFFGPGTRLTVL.

The V call is TRBV11-2, the J call TRBJ2-5; D is possibly TRBD1 (6 bases). This CDR3 has 14 amino acids. The germline V gene encodes CDR1 SGHAT and CDR2 FQNNGV. Trimming removed 5 bases at V and 2 bases at J, with 12 bases between. The CDR3 sequence: CASSRGQLQETQYF. The CDR3 coding sequence is TGTGCCAGCAGCCGCGGACAGTTACAAGAGACCCAGTACTTC. The full variable domain, rest sourced from reference TRBV11-2 and TRBJ2-5, is EAGVAQSPRYKIIEKRQSVAFWCNPISGHATLYWYQQILGQGPKLLIQFQNNGVVDDSQLPKDRFSAERLKGVDSTLKIQPAKLEDSAVYLCASSRGQLQETQYFGPGTRLLVL.

The rearrangement links TRBV11-2 to TRBJ1-1, with a weak D call TRBD1 (5 bases). CDR1 is SGHAT, CDR2 FQNNGV, per germline. V gave up 11 bases and J gave up 3 bases, with 16 bases separating them. The CDR3 is made up of 13 amino acids. The CDR3 protein is CAEDSGGDTEAFF. Written as DNA, the CDR3 is TGTGCCGAGGATTCCGGGGGAGACACTGAAGCTTTCTTT.

This clone was detected once. The chain uses TRBV9 and TRBJ2-7, with D possibly being TRBD1 (6 bases). The V end lost 3 bases, the J end lost 7 bases, and 17 bases lay between the germline ends. The length of the CDR3 is 14 residues. Germline CDR1 and CDR2: SGDLS and YYNGEE. The CDR3 nucleotides read TGTGCCAGCAGCGCCGAGTCGGGGACACGGGAGCAGTACTTC. Amino acid sequence: CASSAESGTREQYF.

The rearrangement joins TRBV13 to TRBJ2-5; D not certain. Trimming removed 2 bases at V and 1 base at J, with 8 bases between. CDR1 PRHDT and CDR2 FYEKMQ come from the germline V gene (reference sequence). The CDR3 extends over 14 amino acids. CDR3 region: CASSLFRGQETQYF. The CDR3 nucleotides are TGTGCCAGCAGCTTATTCCGAGGCCAAGAGACCCAGTACTTC.

The chain recombines TRBV9 with TRBJ2-7, with 7 positions matching TRBD1. This CDR3 has 13 amino acids. Germline V gene sequence: CDR1 SGDLS, CDR2 YYNGEE. With 4 bases clipped from V and 4 bases from J, the junction kept 5 bases outside the gene matches. This chain's CDR3 is CASSISQGYEQYF. Written as DNA, the CDR3 is TGTGCCAGCAGCATATCACAGGGGTACGAGCAGTACTTC.

This clone was seen a handful of times. CDR3 in amino acids: CASSPQSGVIDTQYF. As DNA, the CDR3 is TGCGCCAGCAGCCCACAGTCAGGCGTGATTGATACGCAGTATTTT. The chain carries TRBV4-3 and TRBJ2-3; D is undetermined. V gave up 4 bases and J gave up 6 bases, with 17 bases separating them. Per germline, CDR1 LGHNA and CDR2 YSLEER. This CDR3 comprises 15 residues.

The chain has TRBV6-5 and TRBJ2-1, with a weak D call TRBD2 (6 bases). Germline V CDR1 and CDR2: MNHEY, SVGAGI. CDR3 length equals 11 residues. V was trimmed by 5 bases and J by 9 bases, leaving 8 bases between them. The CDR3 nucleotides are TGTGCCAGCAGTCACGGGGGTGAGCAGTTCTTC. Its protein product is CASSHGGEQFF.

The V call is TRBV18, the J call TRBJ1-2, with D unclear. This CDR3 is 13 amino acids long. Trimming took off 0 bases at V and 5 bases at J, with 7 bases between the two ends. Germline V gene sequence: CDR1 KGHSH, CDR2 LQKENI. CDR3 DNA: TGTGCCAGCTCACCACCATGGGAGTATGGCTACACCTTC. It encodes CASSPPWEYGYTF.

The chain recombines TRBV6-6 with TRBJ1-1; D ambiguous. This CDR3 has 15 residues. Trimming stripped 7 bases from V and 4 bases from J, with 19 bases between. Germline values: CDR1 MNHNY, CDR2 SVGAGI (reference sequence). The CDR3 DNA follows: TGTGCCAGCACCCCCGGGCGGGTCTCCCTCACTGAAGCTTTCTTT. It codes for CASTPGRVSLTEAFF.

The chain joins TRBV7-2 to TRBJ2-7; weak D call: TRBD1 (6 bases). CDR1 SGHTA and CDR2 FQGNSA come from the germline V gene. V lost 4 bases and J lost 1, with 14 bases in between. This CDR3 has 15 amino acids. The CDR3 DNA reads as TGTGCCAGCAGCTCCCGACAGGCCGGGTCCTACGAGCAGTACTTC. Translation: CASSSRQAGSYEQYF.

The V call is TRBV4-1, the J call TRBJ2-7; TRBD2 aligns across 15 bases. V lost 7 bases, J lost 1 base, and 8 bases stayed unmatched. The CDR3 totals 17 residues. The germline V gene encodes CDR1 MGHRA and CDR2 YSYEKL. DNA for the CDR3: TGCGCCAGCACGGCCGGGACTAGCGGGGGGCCGTCCTACGAGCAGTACTTC. This sequence encodes CASTAGTSGGPSYEQYF.

The V and J genes are TRBV13 and TRBJ2-5; perhaps TRBD1 as D (5 bases). CDR1 is PRHDT, CDR2 FYEKMQ, per germline (reference sequence). The CDR3 runs to 15 residues. V was cut by 0 bases and J by 4 bases, with 12 bases left in between. CDR3: CASSLGQGRGETQYF. The CDR3 DNA is TGTGCCAGCAGCTTAGGGCAGGGAAGGGGAGAGACCCAGTACTTC.